This T cell receptor beta chain was sequenced during a study of T cells in Graves' hyperthyroidism and ophthalmopathy. Germline V lookup: CDR1 KGHDR, CDR2 SFDVKD. This CDR3 region has 16 residues. Study-level results: The blood repertoire included most of the expanded thyroid clonotypes above 0.001. Patients with ophthalmopathy were separated from those with stable hyperthyroidism by a 13 V-J model.

As for this clonotype: What it binds is not known. An end of the junction differs from the germline gene, which may be a read error.

The diagnoses drew upon clinical symptoms, serum thyroxine and TRAb, thyroid ultrasound and orbital computed tomography. From 8.5 to 10 ml of fresh peripheral blood, PBMCs were isolated. Researchers amplified the TCR beta CDR3 regions from RNA transcripts. TCR CDR3 regions were first amplified by RT-PCR with HTBI primers. Using its own MiXCR run on the multiplex PCR reads, TCRdb lists one record per CDR3 protein. The sample shows about 560,000 distinct CDR3 sequences, 16% of them seen only once. Sequencing was performed on blood. This TCR was recovered from a woman aged 18-29 years with Graves' hyperthyroidism. V and J are TRBV24-1 and TRBJ1-2, with 12 positions matching TRBD1. CDR3 nucleotides: TGTGCCACCAGTGACCCCGGGACAGGGGGCGCCTATAGCTACACCTTC. It codes for CATSDPGTGGAYSYTF.